The clone carrying this T cell receptor (beta chain) was observed a few times. As yet, its antigen is unknown. These data are taken from a study of cytomegalovirus exposure and HLA in healthy donors. Study-level results: In the roughly 110 validation repertoires, just under 95% of cluster scores exceeded 0, per a later analysis.

Germline CDR1 MGHRA, CDR2 YSYEKL. After removal of 5 bases from V and 3 bases from J, the junction contained 4 bases not matched to a gene. The length of the CDR3 is 14 residues. The protocol was immunoSEQ multiplex PCR, while the TCRdb copy is restricted to in-frame clones and leaves out a portion. The sample lists approximately 120,000 clones, roughly 89% occurring once. The receptor comes from a woman under 30 in good health and CMV-seronegative. The chain recombines TRBV4-1 with TRBJ2-7, with 10 bases aligning to TRBD2. The sample consisted of PBMCs. CDR3 coding DNA: TGCGCCAGCAGCATTGGACTAGCGGACTACGAGCAGTACTTC. Amino acid sequence: CASSIGLADYEQYF.